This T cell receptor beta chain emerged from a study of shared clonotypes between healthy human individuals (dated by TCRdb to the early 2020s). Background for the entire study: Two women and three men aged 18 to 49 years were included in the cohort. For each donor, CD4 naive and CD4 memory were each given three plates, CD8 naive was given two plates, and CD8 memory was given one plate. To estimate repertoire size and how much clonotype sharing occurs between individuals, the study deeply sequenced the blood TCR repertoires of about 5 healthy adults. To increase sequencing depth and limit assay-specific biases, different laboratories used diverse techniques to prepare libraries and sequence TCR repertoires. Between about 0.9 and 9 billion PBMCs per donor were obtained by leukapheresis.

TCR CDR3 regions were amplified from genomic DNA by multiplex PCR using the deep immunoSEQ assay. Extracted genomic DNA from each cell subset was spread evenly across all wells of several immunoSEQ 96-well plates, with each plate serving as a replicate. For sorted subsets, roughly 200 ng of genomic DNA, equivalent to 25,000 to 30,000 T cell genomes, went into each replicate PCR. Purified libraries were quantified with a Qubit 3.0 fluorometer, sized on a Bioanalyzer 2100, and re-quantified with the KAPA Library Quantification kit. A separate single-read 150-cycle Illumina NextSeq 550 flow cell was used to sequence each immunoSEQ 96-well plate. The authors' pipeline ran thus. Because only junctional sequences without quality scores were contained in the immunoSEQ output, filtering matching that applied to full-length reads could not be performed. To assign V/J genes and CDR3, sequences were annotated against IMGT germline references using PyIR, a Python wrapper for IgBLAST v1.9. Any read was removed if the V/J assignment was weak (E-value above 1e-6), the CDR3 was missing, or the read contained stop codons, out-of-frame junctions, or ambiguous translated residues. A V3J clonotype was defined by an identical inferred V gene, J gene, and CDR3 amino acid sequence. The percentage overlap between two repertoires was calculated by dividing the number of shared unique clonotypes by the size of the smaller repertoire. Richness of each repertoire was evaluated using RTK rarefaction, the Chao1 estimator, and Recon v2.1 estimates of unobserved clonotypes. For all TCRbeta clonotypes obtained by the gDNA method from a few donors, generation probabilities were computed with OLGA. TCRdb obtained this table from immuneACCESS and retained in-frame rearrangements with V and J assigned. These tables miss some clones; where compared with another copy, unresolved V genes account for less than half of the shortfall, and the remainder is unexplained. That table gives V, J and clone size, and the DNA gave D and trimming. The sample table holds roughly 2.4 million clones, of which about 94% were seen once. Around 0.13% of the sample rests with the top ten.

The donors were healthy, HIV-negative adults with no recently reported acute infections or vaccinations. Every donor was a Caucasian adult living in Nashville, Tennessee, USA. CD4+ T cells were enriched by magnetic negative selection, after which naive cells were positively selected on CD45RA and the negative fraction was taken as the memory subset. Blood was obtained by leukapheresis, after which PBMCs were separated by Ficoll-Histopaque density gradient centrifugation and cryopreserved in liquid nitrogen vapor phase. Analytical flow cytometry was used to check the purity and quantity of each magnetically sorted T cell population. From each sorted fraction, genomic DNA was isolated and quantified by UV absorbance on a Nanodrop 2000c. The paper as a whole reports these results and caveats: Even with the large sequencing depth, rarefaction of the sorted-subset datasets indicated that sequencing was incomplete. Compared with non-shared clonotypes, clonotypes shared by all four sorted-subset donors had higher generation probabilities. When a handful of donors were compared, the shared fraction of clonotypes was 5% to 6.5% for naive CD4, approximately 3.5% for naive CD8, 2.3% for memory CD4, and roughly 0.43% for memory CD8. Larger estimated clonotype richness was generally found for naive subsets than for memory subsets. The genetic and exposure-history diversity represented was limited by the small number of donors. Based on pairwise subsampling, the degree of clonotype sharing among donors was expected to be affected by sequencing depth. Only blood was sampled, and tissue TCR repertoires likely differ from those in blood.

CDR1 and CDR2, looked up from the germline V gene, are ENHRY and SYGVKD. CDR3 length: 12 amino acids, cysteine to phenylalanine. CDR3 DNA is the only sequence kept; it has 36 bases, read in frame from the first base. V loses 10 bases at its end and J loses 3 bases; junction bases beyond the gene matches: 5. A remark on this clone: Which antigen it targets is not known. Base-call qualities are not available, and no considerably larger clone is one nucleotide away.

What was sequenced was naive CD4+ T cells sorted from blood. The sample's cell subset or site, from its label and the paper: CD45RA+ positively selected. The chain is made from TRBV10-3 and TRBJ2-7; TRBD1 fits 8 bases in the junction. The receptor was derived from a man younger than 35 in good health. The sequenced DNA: TGTGCCAACGGACAGGGTGTCTACGAGCAGTACTTC. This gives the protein CANGQGVYEQYF.